This TCR beta chain was recovered during a study of cytomegalovirus exposure and HLA in healthy donors. Findings and limits, study-wide: TRBV6-2, TRBV6-3 and some other V segments were unresolvable in 87-base-pair reads.

The PCR employed 60 Vbeta primers together with 13 Jbeta primers. The method was immunoSEQ multiplex PCR; TCRdb's version includes in-frame clones alone and lacks a portion of them. The data show 160,000 or so clones, 81% seen once. CDR3 length: 14 amino acids. From germline, CDR1 is SGHTA and CDR2 FQGNSA. Germline trimming cut 2 bases from V and 15 bases from J; bases unmatched to any gene: 9. Points on this clone: Its antigen is as yet unknown.

Source material: PBMCs. This receptor was identified in a young woman in good health and CMV-seropositive. The V and J genes are TRBV7-2 and TRBJ2-1; 11 bases line up with TRBD2. CDR3 protein: CASSLKLAGAVPFF. In nucleotides, the CDR3 is TGTGCCAGCAGCTTAAAACTAGCGGGGGCTGTTCCGTTCTTC.